The clone carrying this T cell receptor beta chain has just a few counts. This specimen belongs to a study of human T cells and chemical hapten exposure. TCRdb re-derived calls from the RACE reads in MiXCR, one entry per CDR3 protein. The sample shows approximately 400,000 distinct CDR3 sequences, 4.5% to 6% of them seen only once. Germline loops: CDR1 GTSNPN, CDR2 SVGIG (reference sequence). Trimming removed 1 base at V and 0 bases at J, with 13 bases between. The CDR3 runs to 15 residues. Time point given: pre-sensitization, week 0. Indicated treatment: therapeutic diphenylcyclopropenone sensitization with weekly scalp DPC.

This sequence joins TRBV30 and TRBJ2-7; possibly TRBD2 for D (5 bases). The sequencing used whole blood, collected in connection with sensitization to the hapten diphenylcyclopropenone (DPC). This TCR came from a woman in her 50s with alopecia areata. Some clones in this sample may be carry-over from other donors' samples. CDR3 nucleotides: TGTGCCTGGAGTGGTGGGAGTCGGAGCTCCTACGAGCAGTACTTC. This sequence encodes CAWSGGSRSSYEQYF.